This is a list of T cell receptor beta chains from one sample in a study of Siglec-9 on CD8 T cells in melanoma. The table came from immunoSEQ multiplex PCR; TCRdb's copy has only in-frame clones and leaves some out. The sample lists approximately 39,000 clones, roughly 80% occurring once. The sequencing sample was made of Siglec-9- CD8+ T cells sorted from blood. Every receptor here comes from a human donor in good health. CDR3s include the opening cysteine and the closing phenylalanine or tryptophan. The order of the fields is J gene, clone size, V gene, D gene, CDR3 DNA, CDR3 protein. D genes are given only for firm matches. A row's size may be missing; if present it is once, few, many or a size class.

J: TRBJ1-3; size: -; V: TRBV28; D: TRBD1; DNA: TGTGCCAGCAGTTTTACAGGGGGCCCCTCTGGAAACACCATATATTTT; CDR3: CASSFTGGPSGNTIYF
J: TRBJ2-5; size: few; V: TRBV14; D: TRBD1; DNA: TGTGCCAGCAGCCAAGTAAGGGGGCCGCAAGAGACCCAGTACTTC; CDR3: CASSQVRGPQETQYF
J: TRBJ2-3; size: -; V: TRBV9; D: TRBD2; DNA: TGTGCCAGCAGCGTACCGCTCGGCGGGGGGGCCACAGATACGCAGTATTTT; CDR3: CASSVPLGGGATDTQYF
J: TRBJ2-5; size: -; V: TRBV28; D: TRBD2; DNA: TGTGCCAGCAGTTTCGAGATAGCGGGGGGCGGGACCCAGTACTTC; CDR3: CASSFEIAGGGTQYF
J: TRBJ2-7; size: -; V: TRBV6-5; D: -; DNA: TGTGCCAGCAGTTACTCGGGTAGGGCCTACGAGCAGTACTTC; CDR3: CASSYSGRAYEQYF
J: TRBJ2-1; size: -; V: TRBV7-8; D: TRBD2; DNA: TGTGCCAGCAGCTGGGGACTAGCGGACTCCTACAATGAGCAGTTCTTC; CDR3: CASSWGLADSYNEQFF
J: TRBJ2-7; size: few; V: TRBV7-9; D: -; DNA: TGTGCCAGCAGCCTGCAGAGATCGGGACTGGACGAGCAGTACTTC; CDR3: CASSLQRSGLDEQYF
J: TRBJ2-5; size: -; V: TRBV11-2; D: TRBD1; DNA: TGTGCCAGCAGCTTGGGACAGGGGCAAGAGACCCAGTACTTC; CDR3: CASSLGQGQETQYF
J: TRBJ1-2; size: -; V: TRBV5-6; D: -; DNA: TGTGCCAGCAGCTCAGTGGGCGCAAACCTCTATGGCTACACCTTC; CDR3: CASSSVGANLYGYTF
J: TRBJ2-1; size: -; V: TRBV6-1; D: -; DNA: TGTGCCAGCAGACAGGATCGACTGTACAATGAGCAGTTCTTC; CDR3: CASRQDRLYNEQFF
J: TRBJ2-7; size: -; V: TRBV7-9; D: -; DNA: TGTGCCAGCAGTCACTCCTACGAGCAGTACTTC; CDR3: CASSHSYEQYF
J: TRBJ1-1; size: few; V: TRBV19; D: TRBD1; DNA: TGTGCCAGTAGTTTACAGGGGGCAGGTACTGAAGCTTTCTTT; CDR3: CASSLQGAGTEAFF
J: TRBJ2-7; size: -; V: TRBV7-2; D: -; DNA: TGTGCCAGCAGCTCCACGGTTTCTTACGAGCAGTACTTC; CDR3: CASSSTVSYEQYF
J: TRBJ2-5; size: -; V: TRBV29-1; D: TRBD1; DNA: TGCAGCGTGAGGGACAGCCACCAAGAGACCCAGTACTTC; CDR3: CSVRDSHQETQYF
J: TRBJ2-7; size: -; V: TRBV7-9; D: -; DNA: TGTGCCAGCAGCTTAACAGTAGGACAAAACTCCCACGAGCAGTACTTC; CDR3: CASSLTVGQNSHEQYF
J: TRBJ2-2; size: -; V: TRBV5-6; D: -; DNA: TGTGCCAGCAGCTTCCTCCCACGCACCGGGGAGCTGTTTTTT; CDR3: CASSFLPRTGELFF
J: TRBJ2-2; size: -; V: TRBV4-1; D: TRBD2; DNA: TGCGCCAGCAGCCAGGACCCGGGACTAGACCTGACCACCGGGGAGCTGTTTTTT; CDR3: CASSQDPGLDLTTGELFF
J: TRBJ2-7; size: -; V: TRBV25-1; D: -; DNA: TGTGCCAGCGGGGTCGCCTACGAGCAGTACTTC; CDR3: CASGVAYEQYF
J: TRBJ1-2; size: -; V: TRBV5-1; D: TRBD1; DNA: TGCGCCAGCAGCTCACCCGGGACAGGGGACGGCTATGGCTACACCTTC; CDR3: CASSSPGTGDGYGYTF
J: TRBJ1-1; size: -; V: TRBV4-2; D: -; DNA: TGTGCCAGCAGCCAAGTGCTGGGTATGGGCACTGAAGCTTTCTTT; CDR3: CASSQVLGMGTEAFF
J: TRBJ2-2; size: -; V: TRBV19; D: -; DNA: TGTGCCAGTAGTATAGGCGGGGGCGGCACCGGGGAGCTGTTTTTT; CDR3: CASSIGGGGTGELFF
J: TRBJ2-3; size: -; V: TRBV5-5; D: TRBD2; DNA: TGTGCCAGCAGCTCGGGACTAGCGGGAAGCACAGATACGCAGTATTTT; CDR3: CASSSGLAGSTDTQYF
J: TRBJ2-1; size: -; V: TRBV5-6; D: TRBD1; DNA: TGTGCCAGCAGCTTGGTCCGACAGGGGGACAATGAGCAGTTCTTC; CDR3: CASSLVRQGDNEQFF
J: TRBJ2-1; size: -; V: TRBV29-1; D: TRBD2; DNA: TGCAGCGTTGAGGTTAGGACTAGTTCGTCCTACAATGAGCAGTTCTTC; CDR3: CSVEVRTSSSYNEQFF
J: TRBJ1-1; size: -; V: TRBV28; D: TRBD1; DNA: TGTGCCAGCAGTTCCTCATCGGACAGGGCTCCCGAAGCTTTCTTT; CDR3: CASSSSSDRAPEAFF
J: TRBJ2-1; size: -; V: TRBV6-1; D: -; DNA: TGTGCCAGCAGTGAAAGTGGCAGGGAGGACCCTAATGAGCAGTTCTTC; CDR3: CASSESGREDPNEQFF
J: TRBJ1-1; size: once; V: TRBV6-5; D: TRBD1; DNA: TGTGCCAGCAGTTACCCCCGGGACAGGGGGAATGAAGCTTTCTTT; CDR3: CASSYPRDRGNEAFF
J: TRBJ2-7; size: once; V: TRBV4-1; D: TRBD1; DNA: TGCGCCAGCAGCCAAGATGCCGGACAGGGTTACGAGCAGTACTTC; CDR3: CASSQDAGQGYEQYF
J: TRBJ1-1; size: few; V: TRBV27; D: -; DNA: TGTGCCAGCAGTCCCACCGGGACAACCGAAGCTTTCTTT; CDR3: CASSPTGTTEAFF
J: TRBJ2-2; size: -; V: TRBV29-1; D: -; DNA: TGCAGCGTTCGGCAGCCGAACACCGGGGAGCTGTTTTTT; CDR3: CSVRQPNTGELFF
J: TRBJ2-7; size: -; V: TRBV11-2; D: TRBD1; DNA: TGTGCCAGCAGCTCATGGCCCAGGGGGCGCTCGTACGAGCAGTACTTC; CDR3: CASSSWPRGRSYEQYF
J: TRBJ2-1; size: once; V: TRBV4-1; D: -; DNA: TGCGCCAGCAGCCAAGCAGGGGCGGAGCCCTACAATGAGCAGTTCTTC; CDR3: CASSQAGAEPYNEQFF
J: TRBJ2-1; size: -; V: TRBV29-1; D: -; DNA: TGCAGCGTTACTAGTTACAATGAGCAGTTCTTC; CDR3: CSVTSYNEQFF
J: TRBJ2-1; size: -; V: TRBV7-9; D: -; DNA: TGTGCCAGCAGCTTAGCGTCCACAGGCGCCTACAATGAGCAGTTCTTC; CDR3: CASSLASTGAYNEQFF
J: TRBJ1-1; size: few; V: TRBV2; D: -; DNA: TGTGCCAGCAGTGAAGTCGGAGTTGAAGCTTTCTTT; CDR3: CASSEVGVEAFF